This is a list of T cell receptor beta chains from one sample in a study of Ad26.COV2.S vaccination and SARS-CoV-2 variants. The protocol was immunoSEQ multiplex PCR, while the TCRdb copy is restricted to in-frame clones and leaves out a portion. There are about half a million clones in the sample; nearly 90% occur only once, and under 2% lies in the top ten. Here the sequenced sample was peripheral blood, taken in a trial of Ad26.COV2.S vaccine versus placebo. The receptors originated from a person between 18 and 60 years old who received the Ad26.COV2.S COVID-19 vaccine or a placebo. CDR3s include the opening cysteine and the closing phenylalanine or tryptophan. D genes are given only for firm matches. The listing skips clone size in some rows; elsewhere it reads once, few, many or a size class.

D | J | length | V | size | CDR3 | DNA
. | TRBJ2-1 | 11 | TRBV20-1 | . | CSAINYNEQFF | TGCAGTGCTATAAACTACAATGAGCAGTTCTTC
TRBD2 | TRBJ2-5 | 16 | TRBV7-2 | . | CASSLFGLAGSETQYF | TGTGCCAGCAGCTTATTTGGACTAGCGGGATCTGAGACCCAGTACTTC
. | TRBJ1-3 | 16 | TRBV7-2 | . | CASSLGLALSGNTIYF | TGTGCCAGCAGCTTAGGTTTAGCCCTCTCTGGAAACACCATATATTTT
TRBD2 | TRBJ2-2 | 19 | TRBV7-3 | once | CASSSRTSGRDANTGELFF | TGTGCCAGCAGCTCCAGGACTAGCGGGAGGGACGCGAACACCGGGGAGCTGTTTTTT
. | TRBJ2-1 | 15 | TRBV7-2 | . | CASSGFISSYNEQFF | TGTGCCAGCAGCGGTTTCATTAGCTCCTACAATGAGCAGTTCTTC
. | TRBJ2-7 | 11 | TRBV20-1 | . | CSASQVYEQYF | TGCAGTGCCAGTCAGGTCTACGAGCAGTACTTC
. | TRBJ2-6 | 17 | TRBV28 | . | CASSHKAWGSGANVLTF | TGTGCCAGCAGTCACAAGGCGTGGGGATCTGGGGCCAACGTCCTGACTTTC
. | TRBJ1-1 | 14 | TRBV7-3 | . | CASSLHNGHTEAFF | TGTGCCAGCAGCTTACACAACGGACACACTGAAGCTTTCTTT
TRBD1 | TRBJ1-3 | 16 | TRBV25-1 | . | CASSGNGQGGGNTIYF | TGTGCCAGCAGTGGGAATGGACAGGGCGGTGGAAACACCATATATTTT
. | TRBJ2-7 | 14 | TRBV28 | . | CASSFFGSPVEQYF | TGTGCCAGCAGTTTCTTCGGGAGTCCTGTCGAGCAGTACTTC
. | TRBJ1-1 | 15 | TRBV5-4 | once | CASSFQGRVNTEAFF | TGTGCCAGCAGCTTTCAGGGTAGGGTGAACACTGAAGCTTTCTTT
TRBD1 | TRBJ2-7 | 15 | TRBV28 | once | CASSPGTGGSYEQYF | TGTGCCAGCAGCCCCGGGACAGGAGGTTCCTACGAGCAGTACTTC
TRBD1 | TRBJ1-1 | 14 | TRBV5-1 | . | CASSLQGPNTEAFF | TGCGCCAGCAGCTTACAGGGGCCGAACACTGAAGCTTTCTTT
. | TRBJ2-5 | 14 | TRBV18 | . | CASSPPNSQETQYF | TGTGCCAGCTCACCACCAAACTCCCAAGAGACCCAGTACTTC
TRBD2 | TRBJ2-3 | 18 | TRBV7-2 | . | CASSPAPKTSGMGDTQYF | TGTGCCAGCAGCCCGGCCCCCAAGACTAGCGGGATGGGGGATACGCAGTATTTT
. | TRBJ2-3 | 17 | TRBV27 | . | CASSPYPPRGSTDTQYF | TGTGCCAGCAGCCCATACCCCCCCCGGGGGAGCACAGATACGCAGTATTTT
TRBD1 | TRBJ2-3 | 14 | TRBV29-1 | . | CSVGRTGHTDTQYF | TGCAGCGTTGGCCGGACAGGTCATACAGATACGCAGTATTTT
TRBD1 | TRBJ1-6 | 18 | TRBV9 | . | CASSPSLSRDRGYSPLHF | TGTGCCAGCAGCCCGAGTCTTAGCCGGGACAGGGGATACTCACCCCTCCACTTT
TRBD2 | TRBJ2-2 | 16 | TRBV13 | . | CASSPLGGRSTGELFF | TGTGCCAGCAGCCCCCTTGGCGGGAGAAGTACCGGGGAGCTGTTTTTT
TRBD1 | TRBJ2-1 | 16 | TRBV25-1 | . | CASSSDRTWGGNEQFF | TGTGCCAGCAGCTCGGACAGGACCTGGGGCGGGAATGAGCAGTTCTTC
. | TRBJ2-1 | 16 | TRBV6-1 | once | CASSASTGLSYNEQFF | TGTGCCAGCAGTGCATCGACAGGTTTGTCCTACAATGAGCAGTTCTTC
TRBD1 | TRBJ1-1 | 13 | TRBV7-3 | . | CASSFGTDTEAFF | TGTGCCAGCAGCTTTGGGACAGACACTGAAGCTTTCTTT
TRBD1 | TRBJ1-2 | 14 | TRBV5-1 | few | CASSLFQGARGYTF | TGCGCCAGCAGCTTGTTCCAGGGGGCGCGTGGCTACACCTTC
TRBD1 | TRBJ1-2 | 15 | TRBV5-1 | . | CASSLAGDRGHGYTF | TGCGCCAGCAGCCTGGCTGGGGACAGGGGGCATGGCTACACCTTC
. | TRBJ2-7 | 13 | TRBV28 | . | CASSSPGSYEQYF | TGTGCCAGCAGTTCTCCCGGGAGCTACGAGCAGTACTTC
TRBD1 | TRBJ1-5 | 14 | TRBV7-8 | . | CASSLGQGLQPQHF | TGTGCCAGCAGCTTAGGACAGGGCCTTCAGCCCCAGCATTTT
. | TRBJ2-3 | 14 | TRBV7-2 | . | CASSLAGSQGTQYF | TGTGCCAGCAGCTTAGCGGGCTCCCAGGGTACGCAGTATTTT
. | TRBJ1-3 | 14 | TRBV19 | . | CASTDGLSGNTIYF | TGTGCCAGTACTGACGGACTCTCTGGAAACACCATATATTTT
. | TRBJ1-2 | 16 | TRBV5-1 | few | CASSPNLGPLKGGYTF | TGCGCCAGCAGCCCCAACCTGGGACCGCTGAAGGGTGGCTACACCTTC
. | TRBJ2-7 | 19 | TRBV21-1 | . | CASSKAISIRDRDDYEQYF | TGTGCCAGCAGCAAAGCGATTTCGATTCGGGACAGGGATGACTACGAGCAGTACTTC
TRBD2 | TRBJ2-1 | 15 | TRBV9 | few | CASSAGGAEYNEQFF | TGTGCCAGCAGCGCGGGGGGAGCGGAGTACAATGAGCAGTTCTTC
TRBD1 | TRBJ2-5 | 16 | TRBV7-6 | . | CASSLQYRQGQETQYF | TGTGCCAGCAGCTTGCAATACCGACAGGGACAAGAGACCCAGTACTTC
TRBD1 | TRBJ1-2 | 13 | TRBV9 | . | CASSATGVGGYTF | TGTGCCAGCAGCGCCACAGGGGTGGGTGGCTACACCTTC
TRBD2 | TRBJ2-1 | 16 | TRBV3-1/TRBV3-2 | . | CASSQEGLAALNEQFF | TGTGCCAGCAGCCAAGAGGGACTAGCGGCCCTCAATGAGCAGTTCTTC
TRBD1 | TRBJ1-1 | 16 | TRBV27 | once | CASSLGQGAGWTEAFF | TGTGCCAGCAGCCTCGGACAGGGGGCTGGTTGGACTGAAGCTTTCTTT
TRBD2 | TRBJ2-1 | 18 | TRBV11-2 | . | CASSSTSGRISSYNEQFF | TGTGCCAGCAGCTCGACTAGCGGGAGGATTAGCTCCTACAATGAGCAGTTCTTC
. | TRBJ2-5 | 13 | TRBV7-9 | . | CASSAQGEETQYF | TGTGCCAGCAGCGCACAGGGAGAAGAGACCCAGTACTTC
. | TRBJ2-6 | 17 | TRBV9 | . | CASSVPDQIPGANVLTF | TGTGCCAGCAGCGTGCCCGACCAGATCCCTGGGGCCAACGTCCTGACTTTC
. | TRBJ2-1 | 12 | TRBV28 | . | CASTSGGNEQFF | TGTGCCAGCACCTCAGGGGGGAATGAGCAGTTCTTC
. | TRBJ2-7 | 14 | TRBV14 | once | CASSPEAGAYEQYF | TGTGCCAGCAGCCCGGAGGCAGGGGCCTACGAGCAGTACTTC
. | TRBJ1-1 | 15 | TRBV11-1 | . | CASSARRVGNTEAFF | TGTGCCAGCAGCGCGCGTCGGGTAGGGAACACTGAAGCTTTCTTT
. | TRBJ2-5 | 16 | TRBV5-6 | . | CASSLGAGSRQETQYF | TGTGCCAGCAGCTTGGGGGCGGGCAGCCGCCAAGAGACCCAGTACTTC
. | TRBJ1-1 | 14 | TRBV5-1 | . | CASSASGAYTEAFF | TGCGCCAGCAGCGCCTCCGGGGCCTACACTGAAGCTTTCTTT
. | TRBJ1-5 | 15 | TRBV5-1 | . | CASSVGSVAGQPQHF | TGCGCCAGCAGCGTGGGGTCGGTTGCTGGACAGCCCCAGCATTTT
. | TRBJ1-2 | 14 | TRBV18 | . | CASSPPTGSVGYTF | TGTGCCAGCTCACCACCGACCGGGAGCGTTGGCTACACCTTC
. | TRBJ2-2 | 17 | TRBV15 | . | CATSRERVDRISGELFF | TGTGCCACCAGCAGAGAAAGGGTTGATCGGATATCCGGGGAGCTGTTTTTT
TRBD1 | TRBJ1-2 | 16 | TRBV5-4 | few | CASSPGQGVRKDGYTF | TGTGCCAGCAGCCCGGGACAGGGAGTTAGAAAAGATGGCTACACCTTC
TRBD2 | TRBJ2-1 | 17 | TRBV11-2 | . | CASSSIPLAGGQGEQFF | TGTGCCAGCAGCTCCATTCCACTAGCGGGAGGCCAGGGTGAGCAGTTCTTC
TRBD1 | TRBJ1-5 | 16 | TRBV24-1 | . | CATSENGQGSNQPQHF | TGTGCCACCAGTGAAAACGGACAGGGGAGCAATCAGCCCCAGCATTTT
. | TRBJ2-7 | 12 | TRBV30 | . | CAWTSGTYEQYF | TGTGCCTGGACTAGTGGAACCTACGAGCAGTACTTC
. | TRBJ2-7 | 15 | TRBV5-6 | . | CASSSRETLGGEQYF | TGTGCCAGCAGCTCCCGGGAGACCTTGGGAGGCGAGCAGTACTTC
TRBD2 | TRBJ2-1 | 15 | TRBV10-2 | . | CASSPPASGYNEQFF | TGCGCCAGCAGTCCTCCGGCTAGCGGTTACAATGAGCAGTTCTTC
. | TRBJ2-5 | 11 | TRBV30 | many | CAWEGLETQYF | TGTGCCTGGGAGGGATTAGAGACCCAGTACTTC
. | TRBJ1-5 | 19 | TRBV6-1 | . | CASSAPTWTAGWSNQPQHF | TGTGCCAGCAGTGCCCCTACCTGGACGGCCGGTTGGAGCAATCAGCCCCAGCATTTT
TRBD1 | TRBJ2-7 | 17 | TRBV7-9 | . | CASSLGVRGQGIDEQYF | TGTGCCAGCAGCTTAGGGGTTAGGGGACAGGGGATCGACGAGCAGTACTTC
. | TRBJ1-5 | 13 | TRBV19 | . | CASRLTELGPQHF | TGTGCCAGTAGACTGACAGAGCTTGGGCCCCAGCATTTT